This paragraph reports one T cell receptor (beta chain). As yet, its antigen is unknown. CDR1 and CDR2 (germline): KGHSH, LQKENI. The CDR3 consists of 13 residues. Trimming at V came to 8 bases and at J to 5 bases, leaving 0 bases not matched to a gene. Treatment denoted: some 20 received Ad26.COV2.S at low or high dose, single or two shots; a few received placebo; per-sample allocation not given. Sample collection was performed on day 63 after the first vaccine or placebo injection. Based in Boston, the donor was an adult of 18-55 years. Built on an Ad26 vector, the vaccine expressed Wuhan-strain SARS-CoV-2 spike. This record belongs to a study of Ad26.COV2.S vaccination and SARS-CoV-2 variants. On the study more broadly: Recipients of Ad26.COV2.S got it intramuscularly, once or twice 56 days apart.

Notes on the study in general: Overall T cell responses may have been underestimated by the analyses of TCR breadth and depth.

Data came from immunoSEQ multiplex PCR; TCRdb stores just in-frame clones and leaves some out. The table records more than 350,000 clones, 90% of them present only once. The sequencing used peripheral blood, collected in a trial of Ad26.COV2.S vaccine versus placebo. The clonotype was recovered from a person aged 18-65 years who received the Ad26.COV2.S COVID-19 vaccine or a placebo. The chain joins TRBV18 to TRBJ2-1; 13 positions match TRBD2. The CDR3 DNA reads TGTGCCAGCACTAGCGGGAGGGACAATGAGCAGTTCTTC. This translates into CASTSGRDNEQFF.